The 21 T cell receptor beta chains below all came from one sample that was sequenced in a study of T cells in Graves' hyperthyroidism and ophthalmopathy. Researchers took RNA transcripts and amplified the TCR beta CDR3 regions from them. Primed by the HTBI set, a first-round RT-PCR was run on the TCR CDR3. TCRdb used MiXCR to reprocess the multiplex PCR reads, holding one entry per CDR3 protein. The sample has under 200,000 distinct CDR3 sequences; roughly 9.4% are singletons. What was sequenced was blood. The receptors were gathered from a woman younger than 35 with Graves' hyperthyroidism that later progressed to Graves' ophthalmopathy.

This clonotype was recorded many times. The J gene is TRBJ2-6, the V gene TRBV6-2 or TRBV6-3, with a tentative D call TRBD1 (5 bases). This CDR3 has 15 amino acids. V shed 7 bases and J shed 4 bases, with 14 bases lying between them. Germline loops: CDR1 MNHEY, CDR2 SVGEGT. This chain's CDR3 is CASKGSGTGANVLTF. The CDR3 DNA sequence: TGTGCCAGCAAGGGGTCCGGTACCGGGGCCAACGTCCTGACTTTC.

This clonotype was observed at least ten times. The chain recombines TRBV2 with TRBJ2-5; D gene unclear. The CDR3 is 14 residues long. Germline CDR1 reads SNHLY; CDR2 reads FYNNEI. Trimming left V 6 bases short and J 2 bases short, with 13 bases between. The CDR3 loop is CASSVLMRQETQYF. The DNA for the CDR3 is TGTGCCAGCAGCGTACTGATGCGGCAAGAGACCCAGTACTTC.

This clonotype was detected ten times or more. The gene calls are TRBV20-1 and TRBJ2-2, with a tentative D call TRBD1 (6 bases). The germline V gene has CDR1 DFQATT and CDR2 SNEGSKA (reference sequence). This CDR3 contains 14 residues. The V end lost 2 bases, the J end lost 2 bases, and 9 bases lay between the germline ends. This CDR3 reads CSARKTGNTGELFF. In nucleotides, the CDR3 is TGCAGTGCTAGAAAGACAGGAAACACCGGGGAGCTGTTTTTT.

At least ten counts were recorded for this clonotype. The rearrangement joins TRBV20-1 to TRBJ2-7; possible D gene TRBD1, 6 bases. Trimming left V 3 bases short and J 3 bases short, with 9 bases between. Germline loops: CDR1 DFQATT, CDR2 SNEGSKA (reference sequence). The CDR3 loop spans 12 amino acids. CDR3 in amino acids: CSASPGVYEQYF. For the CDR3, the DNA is TGCAGTGCTAGCCCAGGGGTCTACGAGCAGTACTTC.

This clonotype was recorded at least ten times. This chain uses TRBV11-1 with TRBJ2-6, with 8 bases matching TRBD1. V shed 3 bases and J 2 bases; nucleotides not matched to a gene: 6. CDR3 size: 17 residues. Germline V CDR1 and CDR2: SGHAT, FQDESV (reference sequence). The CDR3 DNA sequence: TGTGCCAGCAGCTTGGGTTGGACAGGGCCTGGGGCCAACGTCCTGACTTTC. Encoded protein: CASSLGWTGPGANVLTF.

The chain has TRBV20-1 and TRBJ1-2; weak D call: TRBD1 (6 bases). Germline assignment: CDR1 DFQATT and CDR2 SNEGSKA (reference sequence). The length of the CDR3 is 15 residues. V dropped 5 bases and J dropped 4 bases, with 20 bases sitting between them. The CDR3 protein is CSARGALGFFYGYTF. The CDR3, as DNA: TGCAGTGCTCGGGGGGCTTTAGGGTTTTTCTATGGCTACACCTTC.

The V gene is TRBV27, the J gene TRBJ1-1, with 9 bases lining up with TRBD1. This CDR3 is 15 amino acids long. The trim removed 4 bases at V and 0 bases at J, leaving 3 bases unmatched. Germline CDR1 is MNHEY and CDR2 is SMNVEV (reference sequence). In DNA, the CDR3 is TGTGCCAGCAGTTGGACAGGGGTGATGAACACTGAAGCTTTCTTT. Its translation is CASSWTGVMNTEAFF.

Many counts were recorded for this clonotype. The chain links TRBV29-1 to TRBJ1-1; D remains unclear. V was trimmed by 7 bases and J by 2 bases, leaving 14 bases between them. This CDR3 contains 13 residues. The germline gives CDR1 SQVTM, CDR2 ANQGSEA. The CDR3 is CSARTEKNTEAFF. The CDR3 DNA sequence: TGCAGCGCCCGGACGGAGAAAAACACTGAAGCTTTCTTT.

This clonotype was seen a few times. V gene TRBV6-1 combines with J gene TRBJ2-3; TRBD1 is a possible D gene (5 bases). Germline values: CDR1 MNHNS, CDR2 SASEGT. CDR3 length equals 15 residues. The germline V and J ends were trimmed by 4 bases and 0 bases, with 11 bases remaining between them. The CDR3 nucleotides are TGTGCCAGCAGTGTTGACAGTCCTAGCACAGATACGCAGTATTTT. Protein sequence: CASSVDSPSTDTQYF.

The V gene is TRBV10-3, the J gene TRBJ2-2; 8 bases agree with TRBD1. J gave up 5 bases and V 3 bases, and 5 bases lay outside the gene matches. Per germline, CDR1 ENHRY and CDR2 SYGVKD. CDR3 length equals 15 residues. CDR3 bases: TGTGCCATCAGTGACTACAGGGGGTATACCGGGGAGCTGTTTTTT. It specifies CAISDYRGYTGELFF.

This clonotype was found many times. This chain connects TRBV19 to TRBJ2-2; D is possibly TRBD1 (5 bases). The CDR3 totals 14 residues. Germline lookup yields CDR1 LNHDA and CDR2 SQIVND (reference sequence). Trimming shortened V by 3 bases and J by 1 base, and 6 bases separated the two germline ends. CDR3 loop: CASSIQGNTGELFF. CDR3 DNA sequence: TGTGCCAGTAGTATCCAGGGGAACACCGGGGAGCTGTTTTTT.

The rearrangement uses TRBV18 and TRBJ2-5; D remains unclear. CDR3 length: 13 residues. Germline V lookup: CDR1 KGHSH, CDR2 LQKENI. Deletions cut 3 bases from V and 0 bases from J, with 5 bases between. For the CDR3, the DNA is TGTGCCAGCTCACCGGGGAACCAAGAGACCCAGTACTTC. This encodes CASSPGNQETQYF. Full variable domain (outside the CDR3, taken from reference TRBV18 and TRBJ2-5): NAGVMQNPRHLVRRRGQEARLRCSPMKGHSHVYWYRQLPEEGLKFMVYLQKENIIDESGMPKERFSAEFPKEGPSILRIQQVVRGDSAAYFCASSPGNQETQYFGPGTRLLVL.

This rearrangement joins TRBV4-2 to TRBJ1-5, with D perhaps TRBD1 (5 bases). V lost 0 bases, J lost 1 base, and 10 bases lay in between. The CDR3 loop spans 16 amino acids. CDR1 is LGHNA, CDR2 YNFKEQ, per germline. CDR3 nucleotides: TGTGCCAGCAGCCAAGAGGGGGGACTCAGCAATCAGCCCCAGCATTTT. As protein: CASSQEGGLSNQPQHF.

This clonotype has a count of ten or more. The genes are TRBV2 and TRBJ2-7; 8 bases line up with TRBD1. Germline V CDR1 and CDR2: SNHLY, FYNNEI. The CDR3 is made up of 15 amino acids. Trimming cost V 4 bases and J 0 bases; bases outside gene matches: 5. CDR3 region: CASSAETGASYEQYF. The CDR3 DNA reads TGTGCCAGCAGTGCGGAGACAGGGGCCTCCTACGAGCAGTACTTC.

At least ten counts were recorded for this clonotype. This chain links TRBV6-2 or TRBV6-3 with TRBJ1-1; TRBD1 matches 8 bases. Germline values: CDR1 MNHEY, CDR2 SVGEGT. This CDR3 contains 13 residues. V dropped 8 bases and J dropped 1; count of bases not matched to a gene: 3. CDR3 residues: CASGQGRNTEAFF. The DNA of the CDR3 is TGTGCCAGCGGACAGGGCAGGAACACTGAAGCTTTCTTT.

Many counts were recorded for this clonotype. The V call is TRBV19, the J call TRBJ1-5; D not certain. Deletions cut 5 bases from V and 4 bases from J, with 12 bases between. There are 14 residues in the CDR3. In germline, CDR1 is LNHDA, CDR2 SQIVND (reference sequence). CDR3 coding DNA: TGTGCCAGTAGTCGTCAAGCCACTAATCAGCCCCAGCATTTT. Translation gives CASSRQATNQPQHF.

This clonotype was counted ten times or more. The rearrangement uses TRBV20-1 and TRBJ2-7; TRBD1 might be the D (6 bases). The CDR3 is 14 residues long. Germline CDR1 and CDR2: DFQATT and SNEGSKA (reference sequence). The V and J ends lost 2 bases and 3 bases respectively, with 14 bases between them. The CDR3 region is CSARQGNFIYEQYF. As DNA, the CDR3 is TGCAGTGCTAGACAGGGGAATTTTATCTACGAGCAGTACTTC.

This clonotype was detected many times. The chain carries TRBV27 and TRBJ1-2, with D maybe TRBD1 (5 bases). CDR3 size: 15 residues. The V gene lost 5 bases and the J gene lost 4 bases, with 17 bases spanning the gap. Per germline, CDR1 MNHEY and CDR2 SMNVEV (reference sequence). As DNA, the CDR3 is TGTGCCAGCAGTCCCCAGCCGCCGGGGGTCTATGGCTACACCTTC. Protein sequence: CASSPQPPGVYGYTF.

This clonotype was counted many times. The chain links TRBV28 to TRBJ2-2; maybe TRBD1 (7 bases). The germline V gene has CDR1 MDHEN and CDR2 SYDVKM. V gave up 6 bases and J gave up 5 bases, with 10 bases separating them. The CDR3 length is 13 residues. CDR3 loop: CASSRGETGELFF. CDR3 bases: TGTGCCAGCAGCAGGGGGGAGACCGGGGAGCTGTTTTTT. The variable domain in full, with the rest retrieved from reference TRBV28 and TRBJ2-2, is DVKVTQSSRYLVKRTGEKVFLECVQDMDHENMFWYRQDPGLGLRLIYFSYDVKMKEKGDIPEGYSVSREKKERFSLILESASTNQTSMYLCASSRGETGELFFGEGSRLTVL.

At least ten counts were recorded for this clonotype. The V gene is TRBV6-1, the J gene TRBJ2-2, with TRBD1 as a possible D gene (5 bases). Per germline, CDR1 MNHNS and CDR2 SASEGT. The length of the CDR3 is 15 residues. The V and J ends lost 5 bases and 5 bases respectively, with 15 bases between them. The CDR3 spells CASSPYRSGTGELFF. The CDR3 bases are TGTGCCAGCAGTCCATACAGGAGTGGGACCGGGGAGCTGTTTTTT.

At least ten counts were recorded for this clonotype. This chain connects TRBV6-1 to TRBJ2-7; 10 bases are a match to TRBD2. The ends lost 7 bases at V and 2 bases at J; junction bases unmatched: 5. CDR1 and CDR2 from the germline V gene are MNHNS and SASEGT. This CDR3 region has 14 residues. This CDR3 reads CASKPSGGPYEQYF. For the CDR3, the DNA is TGTGCCAGCAAGCCTAGCGGGGGACCCTACGAGCAGTACTTC.